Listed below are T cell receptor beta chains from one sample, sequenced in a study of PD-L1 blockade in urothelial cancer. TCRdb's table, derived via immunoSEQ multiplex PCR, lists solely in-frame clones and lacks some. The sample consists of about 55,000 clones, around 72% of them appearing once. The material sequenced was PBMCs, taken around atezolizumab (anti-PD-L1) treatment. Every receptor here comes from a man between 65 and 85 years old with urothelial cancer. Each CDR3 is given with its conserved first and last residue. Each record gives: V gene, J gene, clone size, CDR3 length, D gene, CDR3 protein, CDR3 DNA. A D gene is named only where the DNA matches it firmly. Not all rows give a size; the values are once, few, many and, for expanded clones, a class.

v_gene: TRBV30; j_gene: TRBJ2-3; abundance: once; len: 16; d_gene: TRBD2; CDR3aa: CAWSFRLAGVADTQYF; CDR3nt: TGTGCCTGGAGTTTCAGACTAGCGGGAGTGGCAGATACGCAGTATTTT
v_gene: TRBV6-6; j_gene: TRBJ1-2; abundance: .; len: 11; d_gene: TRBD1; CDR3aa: CASSYPGTAHF; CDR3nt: TGTGCCAGCAGTTACCCCGGGACAGCCCACTTC
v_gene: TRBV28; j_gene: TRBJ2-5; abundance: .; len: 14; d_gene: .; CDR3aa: CASSTLVRSETQYF; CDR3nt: TGTGCCAGCAGTACACTAGTCAGGTCGGAGACCCAGTACTTC
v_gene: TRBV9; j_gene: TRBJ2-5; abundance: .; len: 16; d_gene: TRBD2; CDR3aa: CASSVRDGGAEETQYF; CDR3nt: TGTGCCAGCAGCGTAAGAGACGGGGGGGCCGAGGAGACCCAGTACTTC
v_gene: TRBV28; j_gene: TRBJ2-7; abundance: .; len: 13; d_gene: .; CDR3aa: CASTRGYDYEQYF; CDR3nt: TGTGCCAGCACCCGAGGCTACGACTACGAGCAGTACTTC
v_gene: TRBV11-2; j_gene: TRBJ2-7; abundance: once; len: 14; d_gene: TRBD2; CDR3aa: CASSLFGTRVEQYF; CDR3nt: TGTGCCAGCAGCTTATTCGGGACTAGAGTCGAGCAGTACTTC
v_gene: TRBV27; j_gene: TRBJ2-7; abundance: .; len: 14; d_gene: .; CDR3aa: CASRPRGSSYEQYF; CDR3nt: TGTGCCAGCAGGCCCAGGGGAAGCTCCTACGAGCAGTACTTC
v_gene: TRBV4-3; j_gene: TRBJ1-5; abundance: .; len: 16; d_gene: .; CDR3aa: CASSQDLGSSNQPQHF; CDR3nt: TGCGCCAGCAGCCAAGATCTTGGGAGTAGCAATCAGCCCCAGCATTTT
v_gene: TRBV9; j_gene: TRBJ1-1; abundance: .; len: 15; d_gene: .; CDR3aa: CASSVVPGMNTEAFF; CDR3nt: TGTGCCAGCAGCGTAGTTCCGGGGATGAACACTGAAGCTTTCTTT
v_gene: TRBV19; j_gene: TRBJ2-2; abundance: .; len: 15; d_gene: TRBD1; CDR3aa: CASSFRTGVTGELFF; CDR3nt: TGTGCCAGTAGTTTCCGGACAGGGGTCACCGGGGAGCTGTTTTTT
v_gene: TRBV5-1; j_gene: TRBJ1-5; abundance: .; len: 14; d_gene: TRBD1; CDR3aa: CASSGGQPNQPQHF; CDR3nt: TGCGCCAGCAGCGGGGGACAGCCCAATCAGCCCCAGCATTTT